Listed below are T cell receptor beta chains from one sample, sequenced in a study of blood T cell repertoires in COVID-19. The data were produced by immunoSEQ multiplex PCR, yet TCRdb's version contains in-frame clones alone and is incomplete. The data contain tens of thousands of clones, around four fifths of them singletons. Input material: peripheral blood. The receptor source for this set is an elderly man with active or convalescent COVID-19. CDR3s include the opening cysteine and the closing phenylalanine or tryptophan. Fields, in order: J gene, clone size, V gene, D gene, CDR3 DNA, CDR3 protein. A D gene is named only where the DNA matches it firmly. Not all rows give a size; the values are once, few, many and, for expanded clones, a class.

J gene: TRBJ1-2; clone size: NA; V gene: TRBV5-4; D gene: NA; CDR3 DNA: TGTGCCAGCAGCTTCCGCAGGTACGATTACTATGGCTACACCTTC; CDR3 protein: CASSFRRYDYYGYTF
J gene: TRBJ2-3; clone size: NA; V gene: TRBV4-3; D gene: NA; CDR3 DNA: TGCGCCAGCAGCGCGCAGAGGACAGATACGCAGTATTTT; CDR3 protein: CASSAQRTDTQYF
J gene: TRBJ1-5; clone size: NA; V gene: TRBV11-2; D gene: TRBD1; CDR3 DNA: TGTGCCAGCAGCTTAGGACAGGGCTCTCAGCCCCAGCATTTT; CDR3 protein: CASSLGQGSQPQHF
J gene: TRBJ2-3; clone size: NA; V gene: TRBV11-3; D gene: TRBD1; CDR3 DNA: TGTGCCAGCAGCGATGACCGGGACAGCTTTTTGTTAGATACGCAGTATTTT; CDR3 protein: CASSDDRDSFLLDTQYF
J gene: TRBJ2-5; clone size: NA; V gene: TRBV6-5; D gene: TRBD1; CDR3 DNA: TGTGCCAGCAGTTTCGGACAGGGGCGGTTAAGAGAGACCCAGTACTTC; CDR3 protein: CASSFGQGRLRETQYF
J gene: TRBJ2-1; clone size: few; V gene: TRBV28; D gene: NA; CDR3 DNA: TGTGCCAGCCAACCGGGGAGCAATGAGCAGTTCTTC; CDR3 protein: CASQPGSNEQFF
J gene: TRBJ2-1; clone size: NA; V gene: TRBV19; D gene: NA; CDR3 DNA: TGTGCCAGTAGTATAGATCTAGCACAATACAATGAGCAGTTCTTC; CDR3 protein: CASSIDLAQYNEQFF
J gene: TRBJ2-2; clone size: few; V gene: TRBV5-6; D gene: TRBD2; CDR3 DNA: TGTGCCAGCAGCTTGGGGACTAGCGGGAGAAGGAAGGGCGGGGAGCTGTTTTTT; CDR3 protein: CASSLGTSGRRKGGELFF
J gene: TRBJ2-4; clone size: NA; V gene: TRBV5-1; D gene: TRBD1; CDR3 DNA: TGCGCCAGCAGCCTTGGGACAGGGGAGAGTGGCATTCAGTACTTC; CDR3 protein: CASSLGTGESGIQYF
J gene: TRBJ1-5; clone size: NA; V gene: TRBV27; D gene: TRBD1; CDR3 DNA: TGTGCCAGCAGTTTAGGGACAGGGGTGAATCAGCCCCAGCATTTT; CDR3 protein: CASSLGTGVNQPQHF
J gene: TRBJ1-2; clone size: once; V gene: TRBV19; D gene: TRBD1; CDR3 DNA: TGTGCCAGTAGTATACGGACAGGCAGCTATGGCTACACCTTC; CDR3 protein: CASSIRTGSYGYTF
J gene: TRBJ1-6; clone size: NA; V gene: TRBV4-3; D gene: NA; CDR3 DNA: TGCGCCAGCAGCCAAGACAGTTATTCACCCCTCCACTTT; CDR3 protein: CASSQDSYSPLHF
J gene: TRBJ2-7; clone size: NA; V gene: TRBV6-6; D gene: TRBD1; CDR3 DNA: TGTGCCAGCAGTTTCGTCGGACAGGGTAACGACGAGCAGTACTTC; CDR3 protein: CASSFVGQGNDEQYF
J gene: TRBJ1-4; clone size: NA; V gene: TRBV21-1; D gene: NA; CDR3 DNA: TGTGCCAGCAGCCAGCACAGGGGTCGGAATATACATGATGGGGAAAAACTGTTTTTT; CDR3 protein: CASSQHRGRNIHDGEKLFF
J gene: TRBJ1-1; clone size: NA; V gene: TRBV19; D gene: TRBD1; CDR3 DNA: TGTGCCAGTATCACATCTAGGACAGGGGTCCGCACTGAAGCTTTCTTT; CDR3 protein: CASITSRTGVRTEAFF
J gene: TRBJ2-7; clone size: NA; V gene: TRBV6-5; D gene: TRBD1; CDR3 DNA: TGTGCCAGCACCTCTAGGGGGACAGGCTCCTACGAGCAGTACTTC; CDR3 protein: CASTSRGTGSYEQYF
J gene: TRBJ2-1; clone size: NA; V gene: TRBV11-2; D gene: TRBD2; CDR3 DNA: TGTGCCAGCAGGAAGAAAGCGGGAGTTACTTATGAGCAGTTCTTC; CDR3 protein: CASRKKAGVTYEQFF
J gene: TRBJ2-1; clone size: NA; V gene: TRBV7-7; D gene: NA; CDR3 DNA: TGTGCCAGCAGCTTAGCACCACACGGGGGGCGGGGTTACAATGAGCAGTTCTTC; CDR3 protein: CASSLAPHGGRGYNEQFF
J gene: TRBJ2-3; clone size: NA; V gene: TRBV3-1/TRBV3-2; D gene: NA; CDR3 DNA: TGTGCCAGCAGTGCACTAGAACATACGCAGTATTTT; CDR3 protein: CASSALEHTQYF
J gene: TRBJ1-6; clone size: NA; V gene: TRBV7-2; D gene: NA; CDR3 DNA: TGTGCCAGCAGCCCACCCGCGGCAGGGCATTATTCACCCCTCCACTTT; CDR3 protein: CASSPPAAGHYSPLHF
J gene: TRBJ1-3; clone size: NA; V gene: TRBV21-1; D gene: NA; CDR3 DNA: TGTGCCAGTGGGACAGGACCAAAGCTCGGAAACACCATATATTTT; CDR3 protein: CASGTGPKLGNTIYF
J gene: TRBJ1-1; clone size: few; V gene: TRBV14; D gene: TRBD1; CDR3 DNA: TGTGCCAGCAGCCAGACAGGGGTGAACACTGAAGCTTTCTTT; CDR3 protein: CASSQTGVNTEAFF
J gene: TRBJ1-2; clone size: few; V gene: TRBV28; D gene: NA; CDR3 DNA: TGTGCCAGCAGCCCAAGTCGGGGGACGAGGGGCTACACCTTC; CDR3 protein: CASSPSRGTRGYTF
J gene: TRBJ1-1; clone size: NA; V gene: TRBV11-2; D gene: TRBD1; CDR3 DNA: TGTGCCAGCAGCCCACTGACAGGGAAGAGTGAAGCTTTCTTT; CDR3 protein: CASSPLTGKSEAFF
J gene: TRBJ1-5; clone size: NA; V gene: TRBV7-8; D gene: NA; CDR3 DNA: TGTGCCAGCAGCGCCGGTAATAGCAATCAGCCCCAGCATTTT; CDR3 protein: CASSAGNSNQPQHF
J gene: TRBJ2-2; clone size: NA; V gene: TRBV10-3; D gene: NA; CDR3 DNA: TGTGCCACAAAAGACGGGACTAACACCGGGGAGCTGTTTTTT; CDR3 protein: CATKDGTNTGELFF
J gene: TRBJ2-3; clone size: few; V gene: TRBV7-3; D gene: NA; CDR3 DNA: TGTGCCAGCAGCTCGAACGGGGTCACAGATACGCAGTATTTT; CDR3 protein: CASSSNGVTDTQYF
J gene: TRBJ1-4; clone size: NA; V gene: TRBV19; D gene: NA; CDR3 DNA: TGTGCCAGTAGTATTGGTTGGGGGCTGGTTGAAAAACTGTTTTTT; CDR3 protein: CASSIGWGLVEKLFF
J gene: TRBJ1-4; clone size: NA; V gene: TRBV4-2; D gene: NA; CDR3 DNA: TGTGCCAGCAGCCAAGATCCGGAGTCCGGCGAAAAACTGTTTTTT; CDR3 protein: CASSQDPESGEKLFF
J gene: TRBJ2-1; clone size: few; V gene: TRBV9; D gene: NA; CDR3 DNA: TGTGCCAGCAGCGTAGTGTCTCTAGCCACGAACAATGAGCAGTTCTTC; CDR3 protein: CASSVVSLATNNEQFF
J gene: TRBJ2-1; clone size: few; V gene: TRBV28; D gene: NA; CDR3 DNA: TGTGCCAGCAGGACATCCGGGGGAGGCTATAATGAGCAGTTCTTC; CDR3 protein: CASRTSGGGYNEQFF
J gene: TRBJ2-7; clone size: NA; V gene: TRBV9; D gene: TRBD2; CDR3 DNA: TGTGCCAGCAGCCCTGGACTAGGACCATCCTACGAGCAGTACTTC; CDR3 protein: CASSPGLGPSYEQYF
J gene: TRBJ1-2; clone size: NA; V gene: TRBV3-1/TRBV3-2; D gene: NA; CDR3 DNA: TGTGCCAGCAGCCCGACAGGTTTGGGTGGCCTCATAAGCTATGGCTACACCTTC; CDR3 protein: CASSPTGLGGLISYGYTF
J gene: TRBJ1-5; clone size: few; V gene: TRBV7-2; D gene: NA; CDR3 DNA: TGTGCCAGCAGCTTAACGGAGAATCAGCCCCAGCATTTT; CDR3 protein: CASSLTENQPQHF
J gene: TRBJ1-5; clone size: NA; V gene: TRBV6-2/TRBV6-3; D gene: NA; CDR3 DNA: TGTGCCAGCAGTTACGGCAGGGTTAGCAATCAGCCCCAGCATTTT; CDR3 protein: CASSYGRVSNQPQHF
J gene: TRBJ2-2; clone size: NA; V gene: TRBV3-1/TRBV3-2; D gene: NA; CDR3 DNA: TGTGCCAGCAGCCAAGGAACTAGCGGGGAGCTGTTTTTT; CDR3 protein: CASSQGTSGELFF
J gene: TRBJ2-6; clone size: few; V gene: TRBV10-3; D gene: TRBD1; CDR3 DNA: TGTGCCATTCAGGGGGCTGTTGGGGCCAACGTCCTGACTTTC; CDR3 protein: CAIQGAVGANVLTF
J gene: TRBJ2-1; clone size: few; V gene: TRBV28; D gene: TRBD1; CDR3 DNA: TGTGCCAGCAGTTTACCCTTTCTGGACAGGGGCTACAATGAGCAGTTCTTC; CDR3 protein: CASSLPFLDRGYNEQFF
J gene: TRBJ2-3; clone size: NA; V gene: TRBV7-3; D gene: TRBD2; CDR3 DNA: TGTGCCAGCAGCCCCGTAGCGGGGTTAGATACGCAGTATTTT; CDR3 protein: CASSPVAGLDTQYF
J gene: TRBJ1-1; clone size: NA; V gene: TRBV28; D gene: NA; CDR3 DNA: TGTGCCAGCAGAAGGACAAACACTGAAGCTTTCTTT; CDR3 protein: CASRRTNTEAFF
J gene: TRBJ2-1; clone size: NA; V gene: TRBV7-2; D gene: TRBD2; CDR3 DNA: TGTGCCAGCAGCTTAGTCCGCCCTAGCGGGCTTATAATGGTGAATGAGCAGTTCTTC; CDR3 protein: CASSLVRPSGLIMVNEQFF
J gene: TRBJ1-6; clone size: NA; V gene: TRBV4-1; D gene: TRBD1; CDR3 DNA: TGCGCCAGCAGCCAACTATATGGACAGGCAAATTCACCCCTCCACTTT; CDR3 protein: CASSQLYGQANSPLHF
J gene: TRBJ1-4; clone size: NA; V gene: TRBV5-1; D gene: NA; CDR3 DNA: TGCGCCAGCAGCTCGGGATTTAGACCAAATGAAAAACTGTTTTTT; CDR3 protein: CASSSGFRPNEKLFF
J gene: TRBJ2-2; clone size: NA; V gene: TRBV24-1; D gene: NA; CDR3 DNA: TGTGCCACCAGTGATTTAGGCGGAGGTACCGGGGAGCTGTTTTTT; CDR3 protein: CATSDLGGGTGELFF
J gene: TRBJ2-7; clone size: NA; V gene: TRBV5-1; D gene: NA; CDR3 DNA: TGCGCCAGCAGCCACTCCCCAGCGGGCCCCTACGAGCAGTACTTC; CDR3 protein: CASSHSPAGPYEQYF
J gene: TRBJ2-1; clone size: NA; V gene: TRBV19; D gene: NA; CDR3 DNA: TGTGCTTCTGGGCGGGCCATCTACAATGAGCAGTTCTTC; CDR3 protein: CASGRAIYNEQFF
J gene: TRBJ2-7; clone size: NA; V gene: TRBV29-1; D gene: NA; CDR3 DNA: TGCAGCGTTGAGGGATTCCGGGACTCCCTCTCAAAGGGCGCCTACGAGCAGTACTTC; CDR3 protein: CSVEGFRDSLSKGAYEQYF
J gene: TRBJ1-2; clone size: medium-sized; V gene: TRBV14; D gene: NA; CDR3 DNA: TGTGCCAGCAGCCACAATCAGAGGAACTATGGCTACACCTTC; CDR3 protein: CASSHNQRNYGYTF
J gene: TRBJ2-7; clone size: NA; V gene: TRBV24-1; D gene: TRBD1; CDR3 DNA: TGTGCCACCAGTGATGGACAGGTTCACGCCGAGCAGTACTTC; CDR3 protein: CATSDGQVHAEQYF
J gene: TRBJ2-1; clone size: NA; V gene: TRBV20-1; D gene: NA; CDR3 DNA: TGCAGTGCTAGTGACGTCGGGGAGTTTCCCTACAATGAGCAGTTCTTC; CDR3 protein: CSASDVGEFPYNEQFF
J gene: TRBJ1-3; clone size: NA; V gene: TRBV25-1; D gene: NA; CDR3 DNA: TGTGCGTGTCAAGGAAACACCATATATTTT; CDR3 protein: CACQGNTIYF
J gene: TRBJ2-5; clone size: NA; V gene: TRBV5-5; D gene: TRBD2; CDR3 DNA: TGTGCCAGCAGCCCCGGACTAGCGGAGACCCAGTACTTC; CDR3 protein: CASSPGLAETQYF
J gene: TRBJ1-1; clone size: NA; V gene: TRBV7-9; D gene: TRBD1; CDR3 DNA: TGTGCCAGCAGTTGGAGGGGGCTCGGCACTGAAGCTTTCTTT; CDR3 protein: CASSWRGLGTEAFF
J gene: TRBJ2-5; clone size: NA; V gene: TRBV7-3; D gene: TRBD2; CDR3 DNA: TGTGCCAGCAGCTTGGGGACTAGCGGGGCGGGGGAGACCCAGTACTTC; CDR3 protein: CASSLGTSGAGETQYF
J gene: TRBJ2-2; clone size: NA; V gene: TRBV27; D gene: NA; CDR3 DNA: TGTGCCAGCAGTTATGGCGGGAACACCGGGGAGCTGTTTTTT; CDR3 protein: CASSYGGNTGELFF